This T cell receptor beta chain was identified during a study of blood T cell repertoires in COVID-19. Study-wide background: In each case, the material was cDNA or gDNA derived from T cells, B-cell-depleted T cells, or PBMCs.

The CDR3 runs to 14 residues. Germline lookup yields CDR1 MNHEY and CDR2 SMNVEV (reference sequence). J was trimmed by 4 bases and V by 6 bases; bases with no gene match: 6. Authors' methods: Estimates of nucleated cell counts were drawn from the amplification of reference gene primers. Sequencing used immunoSEQ multiplex PCR; TCRdb keeps in-frame clones, though not all of them. V and J calls and clone size follow that table, whereas D and trimming were derived from the DNA. The sample yields 150,000 to 200,000 clones, about 86% seen once. This chain uses TRBV27 with TRBJ1-2, with 9 nucleotides matching TRBD1. Material for sequencing was peripheral blood. The receptor comes from a woman aged 80 or older with acute or convalescent COVID-19. The CDR3 DNA is TGTGCCAGCAGAATTACAGGGGGCGTCTATGGCTACACCTTC. Encoded protein: CASRITGGVYGYTF.